What follows are 4 T cell receptor beta chains derived from one specimen sequenced in a study of T cells in localized non-small cell lung cancer. Clones were read by immunoSEQ multiplex PCR, and TCRdb kept only the in-frame ones, dropping some. Of approximately 900 clones listed, about 20% are singletons. The sample was normal lung tissue next to the tumor, taken before any cancer treatment. The receptors here all came from a man aged 35-69 years with stage III lung adenocarcinoma.

In this sample, this clone turned up a few times. The rearrangement links TRBV6-8 to TRBJ2-3; 7 bases line up with TRBD1. The length of the CDR3 is 13 residues. The V gene's germline CDR1 is MNHGY and CDR2 SAAAGT. The V gene end was trimmed by 6 bases and the J gene end by 4 bases; junction bases not matched to a gene: 4. CDR3 residues: CASRRDSPDTQYF. CDR3 coding DNA: TGTGCCAGCAGACGGGACAGTCCAGATACGCAGTATTTT.

The chain carries TRBV11-3 and TRBJ2-4; 14 nucleotides match TRBD2. The CDR3 consists of 15 residues. Germline V gives CDR1 SGHNT, CDR2 YENEEA. V was clipped by 4 bases and J by 5 bases; unmatched bases: 1. CDR3 region: CASSWGLAGENIQYF. Written as DNA, the CDR3 is TGTGCCAGCAGCTGGGGACTAGCGGGGGAAAACATTCAGTACTTC.

By share, this clone ranks as hyperexpanded. The chain combines TRBV9 with TRBJ2-7, with TRBD2 matching 7 bases. J lost 2 bases, V lost 2 bases, and 4 bases had no gene match. The CDR3 extends over 14 amino acids. Germline lookup yields CDR1 SGDLS and CDR2 YYNGEE. The CDR3 DNA reads as TGTGCCAGCAGCGTGGGAGGGAATCCCTACGAGCAGTACTTC. Protein sequence: CASSVGGNPYEQYF.

The chain carries TRBV29-1 and TRBJ1-1; D remains ambiguous. The CDR3 loop spans 15 amino acids. CDR1 and CDR2 (germline): SQVTM, ANQGSEA. Trimming left V 5 bases short and J 0 bases short, with 16 bases between. CDR3 nucleotide sequence: TGCAGCGTTCAACAAGGCTGGGGTATGAACACTGAAGCTTTCTTT. Translated, it gives CSVQQGWGMNTEAFF.